The clone carrying this T cell receptor beta chain has just a few counts. Its cognate antigen is unknown. Genomic DNA constituted the template upon which TCR beta VDJ and CDR3 profiling was performed. TCRdb used MiXCR to reprocess the reads, holding one entry per CDR3 protein. Of about 210,000 distinct CDR3 sequences listed, almost 35% are singletons. The data stem from a study of CD8+CD57+ T cells in acquired aplastic anemia. For the study at large: Average DNA yield from sorted CD4+ and CD8+ cells was roughly 3 ug. Healthy donor CD4+ samples were sequenced to a depth that averaged roughly 9.9 million reads. Study results and caveats: Twenty-nine CD8+ CDR3 sequences were shared between patients and controls. Between the patient and control groups, CD8+ Simpson's diversity did not differ significantly.

The V gene lost 1 base and the J gene lost 8 bases, with 32 bases spanning the gap. This CDR3 spans 20 amino acids. Germline V gene lookup returns CDR1 SGHAT and CDR2 FQNNGV. The clonotype originates from a human donor in good health, serving as a control. Input material: sorted CD4+, CD8+, or CD8+CD57+ T cells (not recorded which) from PBMCs. The chain combines TRBV11-2 with TRBJ1-2; D ambiguous. CDR3 nucleotide sequence: TGTGCCAGCAGCTTAGGTCCAGCAACGAACACCGGGGAGTGGATTTACGGCTACACCTTC. Translating it yields CASSLGPATNTGEWIYGYTF.